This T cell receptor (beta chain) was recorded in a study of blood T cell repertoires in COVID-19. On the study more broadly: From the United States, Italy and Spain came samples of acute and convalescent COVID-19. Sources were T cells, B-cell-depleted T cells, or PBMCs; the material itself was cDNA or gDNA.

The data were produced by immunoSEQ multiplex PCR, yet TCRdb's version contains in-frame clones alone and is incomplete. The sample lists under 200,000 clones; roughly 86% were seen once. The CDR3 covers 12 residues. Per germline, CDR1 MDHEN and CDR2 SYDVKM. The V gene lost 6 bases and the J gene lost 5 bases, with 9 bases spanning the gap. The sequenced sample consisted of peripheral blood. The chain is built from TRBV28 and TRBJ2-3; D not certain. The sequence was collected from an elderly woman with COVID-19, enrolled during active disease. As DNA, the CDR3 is TGTGCCAGCAGGCTCCCGGGAGATACGCAGTATTTT. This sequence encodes CASRLPGDTQYF.